This entry is about one TCR beta chain. Its target is unknown. Here immunoSEQ multiplex PCR was the method, and the copy in TCRdb shows in-frame clones only, minus some. Altogether around 56,000 clones are present, approximately 91% being singletons, with the ten largest covering around 10%. The sample belongs to a study of OX40 agonist ivuxolimab in advanced cancers. Study overall: Earlier anti-PD-1, anti-PD-L1 or anti-CTLA-4 therapy was permitted; around 40% had received some.

General study results and limits: Averaged across samples, CD8+ T cells carried more expanded clones than CD4+ did. At doses 0.1 to 3.0 mg/kg, CD4+ and CD8+ clones expanded.

Sequences were derived from CD4+ or CD8+ T cells sorted from blood, sampled in a trial of the OX40 agonist ivuxolimab. The source of this sequence is an adult with an advanced solid tumor such as melanoma, head and neck, liver or kidney cancer.

The CDR3 here is CASSLGTDLAAFF. In DNA form, the CDR3 reads TGTGCCAGCAGCCTCGGGACAGATCTCGCAGCTTTCTTT. The gene calls are TRBV7-9 and TRBJ1-1; 7 nucleotides agree with TRBD1. Germline values: CDR1 SEHNR, CDR2 FQNEAQ (reference sequence). The CDR3 contains 13 residues. The trim removed 5 bases at V and 10 bases at J, leaving 10 bases unmatched.